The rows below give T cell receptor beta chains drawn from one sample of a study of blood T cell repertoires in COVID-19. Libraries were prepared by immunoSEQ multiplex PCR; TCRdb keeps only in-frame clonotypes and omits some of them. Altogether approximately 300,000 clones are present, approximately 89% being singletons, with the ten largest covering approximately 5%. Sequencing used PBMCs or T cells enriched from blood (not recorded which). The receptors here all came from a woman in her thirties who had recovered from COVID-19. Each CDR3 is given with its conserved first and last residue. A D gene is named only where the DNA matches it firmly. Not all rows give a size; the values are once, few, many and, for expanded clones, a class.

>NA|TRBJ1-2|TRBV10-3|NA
CAISEMAGALLNYGYTF
TGTGCCATCAGTGAGATGGCAGGCGCCCTACTTAACTATGGCTACACCTTC
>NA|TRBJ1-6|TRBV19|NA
CASSLRTPNNSPLHF
TGTGCCAGTAGTCTGAGGACACCGAATAATTCACCCCTCCACTTT
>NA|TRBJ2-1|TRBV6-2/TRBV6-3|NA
CASSYTIGVGNEQFF
TGTGCCAGCAGTTACACGATCGGGGTTGGGAATGAGCAGTTCTTC
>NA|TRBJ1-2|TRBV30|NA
CAWSADSFYGYTF
TGTGCCTGGAGCGCGGACAGCTTCTATGGCTACACCTTC
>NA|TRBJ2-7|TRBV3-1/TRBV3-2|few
CASSRTGSYEQYF
TGTGCCAGCAGCCGCACAGGGAGTTACGAGCAGTACTTC
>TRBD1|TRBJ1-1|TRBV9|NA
CASSVGTGFRTEAFF
TGTGCCAGCAGCGTAGGGACAGGGTTTCGGACTGAAGCTTTCTTT
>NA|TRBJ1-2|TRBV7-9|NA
CASSLEGGQRNYGYTF
TGTGCCAGCAGCTTAGAAGGGGGTCAGCGAAACTATGGCTACACCTTC
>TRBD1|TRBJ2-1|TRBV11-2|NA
CASNPFRRQGNEQFF
TGTGCCAGCAACCCTTTTCGGCGACAGGGCAATGAGCAGTTCTTC
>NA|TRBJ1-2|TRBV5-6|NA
CASSLVSGSYGYTF
TGTGCCAGCAGCTTGGTTTCAGGCAGCTATGGCTACACCTTC
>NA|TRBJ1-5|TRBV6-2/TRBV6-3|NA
CASSGRGQPQHF
TGTGCCAGCAGTGGCAGAGGTCAGCCCCAGCATTTT
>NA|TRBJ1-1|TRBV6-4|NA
CASSATGGRDSEAFF
TGTGCCAGCAGTGCCACGGGGGGGAGGGACTCTGAAGCTTTCTTT
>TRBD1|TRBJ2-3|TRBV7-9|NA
CASSPPRGYPPDTQYF
TGTGCCAGCAGCCCCCCCAGGGGGTATCCCCCAGATACGCAGTATTTT
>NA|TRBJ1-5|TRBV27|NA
CASRRGGQPQHF
TGTGCCAGCAGGCGGGGAGGTCAGCCCCAGCATTTT
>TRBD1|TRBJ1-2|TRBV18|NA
CASSPPGQPYGYTF
TGTGCCAGCTCACCACCGGGACAGCCTTATGGCTACACCTTC
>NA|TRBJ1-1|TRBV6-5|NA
CASSFQQGNTEAFF
TGTGCCAGCAGTTTCCAACAGGGGAACACTGAAGCTTTCTTT
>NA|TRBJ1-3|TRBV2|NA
CASSEETPNGNTIYF
TGTGCCAGCAGTGAAGAAACTCCGAATGGAAACACCATATATTTT
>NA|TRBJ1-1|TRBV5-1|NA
CASSLAHTNTEAFF
TGCGCCAGCAGCTTGGCCCACACGAACACTGAAGCTTTCTTT
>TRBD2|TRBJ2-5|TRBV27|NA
CASRRASGGAKTQYF
TGTGCCAGCAGACGGGCTAGCGGGGGGGCAAAGACCCAGTACTTC
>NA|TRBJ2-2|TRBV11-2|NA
CASSLLRRGMTGELFF
TGTGCCAGCAGCTTGTTGAGGCGGGGAATGACCGGGGAGCTGTTTTTT
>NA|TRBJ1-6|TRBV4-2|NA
CASSHRVPSNSPLHF
TGTGCCAGCAGCCACCGGGTACCCTCCAATTCACCCCTCCACTTT
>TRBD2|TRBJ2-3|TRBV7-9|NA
CASSFLAGDVFRGDTQYF
TGTGCCAGCAGCTTTCTAGCGGGAGACGTTTTTAGAGGGGATACGCAGTATTTT
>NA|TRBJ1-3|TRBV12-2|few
CASRLGATGNTIYF
TGTGCAAGTCGCTTAGGAGCAACTGGAAACACCATATATTTT